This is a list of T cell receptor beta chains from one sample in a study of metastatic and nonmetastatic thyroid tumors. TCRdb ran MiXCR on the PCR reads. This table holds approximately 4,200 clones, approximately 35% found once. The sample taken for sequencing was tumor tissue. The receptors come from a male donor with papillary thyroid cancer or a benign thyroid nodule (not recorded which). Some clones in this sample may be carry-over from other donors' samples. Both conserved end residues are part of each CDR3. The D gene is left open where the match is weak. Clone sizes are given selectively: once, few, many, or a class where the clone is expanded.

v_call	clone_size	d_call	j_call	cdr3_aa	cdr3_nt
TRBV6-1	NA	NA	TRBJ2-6	CASSEEEYGANVLTF	TGTGCCAGCAGTGAAGAGGAGTATGGGGCCAACGTCCTGACTTTC
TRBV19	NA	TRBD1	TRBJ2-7	CASSIDPGQDLVEPYEQYF	TGTGCCAGTAGTATCGACCCGGGACAGGACTTAGTTGAACCCTACGAGCAGTACTTC
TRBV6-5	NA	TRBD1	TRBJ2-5	CASSYLWDSSETQYF	TGTGCCAGCAGTTACCTATGGGACAGTTCAGAGACCCAGTACTTC
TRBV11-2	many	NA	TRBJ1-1	CASSLGSQSEAFF	TGTGCCAGCAGCTTAGGTTCCCAGTCTGAAGCTTTCTTT
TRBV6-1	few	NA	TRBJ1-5	CASSEDSLRGQPQHF	TGTGCCAGCAGTGAGGACTCTCTTCGGGGGCAGCCCCAGCATTTT
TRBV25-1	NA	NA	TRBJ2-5	CDSSGEETVYF	TGTGACAGCAGTGGGGAAGAGACCGTGTACTTC
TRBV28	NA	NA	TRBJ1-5	CASSDNQPQHF	TGTGCCAGCAGCGATAATCAGCCCCAGCATTTT
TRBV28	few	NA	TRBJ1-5	CASSLGAGGDNQPQHF	TGTGCCAGCAGTTTGGGGGCCGGGGGGGACAATCAGCCCCAGCATTTT
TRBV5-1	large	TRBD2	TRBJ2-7	CASSPEQLARSYEQYF	TGCGCCAGCAGCCCCGAACAACTAGCGAGGTCCTACGAGCAGTACTTC
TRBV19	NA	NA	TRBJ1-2	CASSHMTLRGPSNYGYTF	TGTGCCAGTAGTCATATGACACTTAGGGGACCTTCCAACTATGGCTACACCTTC
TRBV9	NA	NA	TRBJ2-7	CASSGAEEQYF	TGTGCCAGCAGCGGGGCCGAGGAGCAGTACTTC
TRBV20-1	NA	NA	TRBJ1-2	CSASSGPRSSANYGYTF	TGCAGTGCAAGCTCCGGCCCTAGGAGTTCAGCTAACTATGGCTACACCTTC
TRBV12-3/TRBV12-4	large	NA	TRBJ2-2	CASSLEYGAGELFF	TGTGCCAGCAGTTTAGAATATGGGGCCGGGGAGCTGTTTTTT
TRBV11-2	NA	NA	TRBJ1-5	CASSLGFRGTEVGGPQHF	TGTGCCAGCAGCTTAGGGTTTCGGGGCACGGAGGTTGGTGGGCCCCAGCATTTT
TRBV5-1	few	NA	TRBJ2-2	CASSLDRNTGELFF	TGCGCCAGCAGCTTGGATCGGAACACCGGGGAGCTGTTTTTT
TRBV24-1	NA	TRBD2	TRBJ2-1	CATSDYGLAGINEQFF	TGTGCCACCAGTGATTACGGACTAGCGGGAATCAATGAGCAGTTCTTC
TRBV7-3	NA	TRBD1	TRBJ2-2	CASSRTGGDTGELFF	TGTGCCAGCAGCAGGACAGGGGGCGACACCGGGGAGCTGTTTTTT
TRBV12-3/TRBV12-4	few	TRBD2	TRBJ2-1	CASTGGGSYNEQFF	TGTGCCAGCACTGGGGGGGGGTCCTACAATGAGCAGTTCTTC
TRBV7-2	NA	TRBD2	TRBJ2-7	CASRSSGGSYEQYF	TGTGCCAGCAGGTCTAGCGGGGGGTCCTACGAGCAGTACTTC
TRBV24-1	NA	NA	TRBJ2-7	CATSDSQGGRNEQYF	TGTGCCACCAGTGATTCGCAGGGGGGAAGAAACGAGCAGTACTTC
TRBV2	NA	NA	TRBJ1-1	CASSEAVNTEAFF	TGTGCCAGCAGTGAAGCGGTCAACACTGAAGCTTTCTTT
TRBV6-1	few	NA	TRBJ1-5	CASSERPDYSNQPQHF	TGTGCCAGCAGTGAGAGGCCGGACTATAGCAATCAGCCCCAGCATTTT
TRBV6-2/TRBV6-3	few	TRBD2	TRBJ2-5	CASSYYGLAQETQYF	TGTGCCAGCAGTTACTACGGACTAGCCCAAGAGACCCAGTACTTC
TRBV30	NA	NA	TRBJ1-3	CAWSVGPNGNTIYF	TGTGCCTGGAGTGTAGGACCAAATGGAAACACCATATATTTT
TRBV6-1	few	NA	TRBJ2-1	CASSPSDTNEQFF	TGTGCCAGCAGCCCCAGTGATACCAATGAGCAGTTCTTC
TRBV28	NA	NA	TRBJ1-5	CASSYSNQPQHF	TGTGCCAGCAGTTATAGCAATCAGCCCCAGCATTTT
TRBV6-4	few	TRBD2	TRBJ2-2	CASSDTSENTGELFF	TGTGCCAGCAGTGACACTAGCGAGAACACCGGGGAGCTGTTTTTT
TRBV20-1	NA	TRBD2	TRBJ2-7	CSAIIRGGPTYEQYF	TGCAGTGCTATCATTCGCGGGGGACCCACCTACGAGCAGTACTTC
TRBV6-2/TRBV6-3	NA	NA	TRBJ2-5	CASSYSGIRETQYF	TGTGCCAGCAGTTACTCTGGGATAAGGGAGACCCAGTACTTC
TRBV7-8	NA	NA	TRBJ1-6	CASSLRGAGRPNSPLHF	TGTGCCAGCAGCTTAAGGGGGGCGGGTCGTCCGAATTCACCCCTCCACTTT
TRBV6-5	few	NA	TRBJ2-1	CASSYSWGAHEQFF	TGTGCCAGCAGTTACTCGTGGGGAGCGCATGAGCAGTTCTTC
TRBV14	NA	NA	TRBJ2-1	CASSDMGGVSYNEQFF	TGTGCCAGCAGCGACATGGGGGGAGTCTCCTACAATGAGCAGTTCTTC
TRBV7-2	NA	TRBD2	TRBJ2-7	CASSLQLAGYEQYF	TGTGCCAGCAGCTTACAACTAGCGGGCTACGAGCAGTACTTC
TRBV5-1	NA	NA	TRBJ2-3	CASSLSGSYTDTQYF	TGCGCCAGCAGCCTCTCAGGAAGCTACACAGATACGCAGTATTTT
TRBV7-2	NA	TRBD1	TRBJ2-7	CASSLVQDRGYEQYF	TGTGCCAGCAGCTTAGTTCAGGACAGGGGGTACGAGCAGTACTTC
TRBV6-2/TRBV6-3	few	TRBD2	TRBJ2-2	CASRRAGDTGELFF	TGTGCCAGCAGGAGAGCGGGAGACACCGGGGAGCTGTTTTTT